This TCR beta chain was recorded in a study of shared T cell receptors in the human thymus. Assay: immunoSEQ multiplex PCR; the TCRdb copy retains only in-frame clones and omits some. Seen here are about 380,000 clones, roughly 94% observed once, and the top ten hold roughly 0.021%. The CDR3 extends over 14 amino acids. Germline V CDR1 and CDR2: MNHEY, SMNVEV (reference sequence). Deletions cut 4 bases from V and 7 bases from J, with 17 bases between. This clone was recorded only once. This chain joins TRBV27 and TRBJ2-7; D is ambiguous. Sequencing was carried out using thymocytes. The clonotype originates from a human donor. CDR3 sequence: CASSSLRTNREQYF. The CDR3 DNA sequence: TGTGCCAGCAGTTCCTTACGTACGAACCGTGAGCAGTACTTC.